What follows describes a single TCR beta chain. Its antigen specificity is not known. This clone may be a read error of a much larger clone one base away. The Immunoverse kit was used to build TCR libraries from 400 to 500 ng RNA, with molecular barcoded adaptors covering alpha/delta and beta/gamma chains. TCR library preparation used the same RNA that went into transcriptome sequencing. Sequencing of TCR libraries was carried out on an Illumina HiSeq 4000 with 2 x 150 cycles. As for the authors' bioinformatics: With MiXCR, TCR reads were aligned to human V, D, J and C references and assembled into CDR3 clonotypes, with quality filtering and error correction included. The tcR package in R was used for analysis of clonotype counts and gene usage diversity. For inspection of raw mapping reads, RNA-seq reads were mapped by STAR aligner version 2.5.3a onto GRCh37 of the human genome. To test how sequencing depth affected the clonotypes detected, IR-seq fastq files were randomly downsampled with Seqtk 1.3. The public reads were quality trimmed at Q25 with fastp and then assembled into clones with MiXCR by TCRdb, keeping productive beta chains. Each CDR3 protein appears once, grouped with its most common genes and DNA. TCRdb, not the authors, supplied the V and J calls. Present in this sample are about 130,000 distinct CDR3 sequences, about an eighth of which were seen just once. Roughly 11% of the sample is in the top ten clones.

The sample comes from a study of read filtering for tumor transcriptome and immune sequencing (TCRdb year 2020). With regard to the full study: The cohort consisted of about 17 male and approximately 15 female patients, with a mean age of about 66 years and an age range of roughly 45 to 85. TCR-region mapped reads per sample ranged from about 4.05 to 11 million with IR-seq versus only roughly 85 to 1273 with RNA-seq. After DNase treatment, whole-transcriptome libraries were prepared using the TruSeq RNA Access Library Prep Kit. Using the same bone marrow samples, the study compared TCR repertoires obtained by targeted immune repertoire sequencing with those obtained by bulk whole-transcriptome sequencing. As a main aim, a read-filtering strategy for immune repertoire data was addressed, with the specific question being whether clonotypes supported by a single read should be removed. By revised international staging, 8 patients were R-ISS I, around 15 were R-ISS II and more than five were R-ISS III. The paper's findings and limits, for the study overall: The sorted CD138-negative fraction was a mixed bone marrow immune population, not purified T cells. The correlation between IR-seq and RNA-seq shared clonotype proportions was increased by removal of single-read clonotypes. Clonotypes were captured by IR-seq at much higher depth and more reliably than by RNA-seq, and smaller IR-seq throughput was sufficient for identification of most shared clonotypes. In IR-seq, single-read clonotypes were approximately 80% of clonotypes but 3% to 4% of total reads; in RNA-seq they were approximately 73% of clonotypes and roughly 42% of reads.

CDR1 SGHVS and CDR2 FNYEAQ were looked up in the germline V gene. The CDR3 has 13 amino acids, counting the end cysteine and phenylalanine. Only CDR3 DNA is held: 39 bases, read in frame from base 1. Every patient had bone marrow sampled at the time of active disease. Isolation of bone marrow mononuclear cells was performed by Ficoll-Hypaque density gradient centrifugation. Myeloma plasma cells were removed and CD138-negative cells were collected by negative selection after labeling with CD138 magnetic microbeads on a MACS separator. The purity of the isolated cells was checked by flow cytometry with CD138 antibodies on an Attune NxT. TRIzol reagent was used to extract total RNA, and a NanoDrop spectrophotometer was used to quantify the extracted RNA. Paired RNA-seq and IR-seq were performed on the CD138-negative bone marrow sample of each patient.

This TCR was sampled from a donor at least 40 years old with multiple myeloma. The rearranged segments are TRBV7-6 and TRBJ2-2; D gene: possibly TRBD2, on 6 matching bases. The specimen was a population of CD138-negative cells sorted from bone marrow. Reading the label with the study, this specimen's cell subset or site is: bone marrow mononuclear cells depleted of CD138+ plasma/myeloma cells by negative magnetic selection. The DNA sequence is TGTGCCAGCAGCTTAGTCGCCACCGGGGGGCTGTTTTTT. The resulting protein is CASSLVATGGLFF. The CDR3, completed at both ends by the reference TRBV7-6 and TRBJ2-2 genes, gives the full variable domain GAGVSQSPRYKVTKRGQDVALRCDPISGHVSLYWYRQALGQGPEFLTYFNYEAQQDKSGLPNDRFSAERPEGSISTLTIQRTEQRDSAMYRCASSLVATGGLFFGEGSRLTVL.